These T cell receptor beta chains were read from a single sample in a study of Graves' ophthalmopathy and Graves' hyperthyroidism. TCRdb recomputed calls from the multiplex PCR reads with MiXCR, one row per CDR3 protein. Among over a million distinct CDR3 sequences listed, about 40% were seen once. Sequencing was performed on peripheral blood or thyroid tissue (not recorded which). The receptors were gathered from an adult man with Graves' hyperthyroidism. Both conserved end residues are part of each CDR3. The order of the fields is J gene, D gene, CDR3 length, clone size, V gene, CDR3 protein, CDR3 DNA. D genes are given only for firm matches. Size values are once, few and many counts, or a class for expanded clones, and some rows have none.

TRBJ1-2,TRBD1,17,-,TRBV7-2,CASSFGYPTGGGYGYTF,TGTGCCAGCAGCTTCGGCTACCCGACAGGGGGTGGCTATGGCTACACCTTC
TRBJ1-5,TRBD1,13,-,TRBV20-1,CSARLDRDQPQHF,TGCAGTGCCCGTTTGGACAGGGATCAGCCCCAGCATTTT
TRBJ1-3,TRBD1,16,many,TRBV9,CASSGAGGSSGNTIYF,TGTGCCAGCAGCGGCGCAGGGGGAAGCTCTGGAAACACCATATATTTT
TRBJ1-5,-,15,-,TRBV9,CASSVGTEKNQPQHF,TGTGCCAGCAGCGTAGGGACAGAGAAAAATCAGCCCCAGCATTTT
TRBJ2-7,-,13,many,TRBV10-3,CAISDRVAYEQYF,TGTGCCATCAGTGATCGGGTAGCCTACGAGCAGTACTTC
TRBJ1-3,TRBD1,14,few,TRBV6-6,CASTLGQGGNTIYF,TGTGCCAGCACCCTAGGACAGGGTGGAAACACCATATATTTT
TRBJ1-2,TRBD1,16,-,TRBV20-1,CSARDGPNRGLYGYTF,TGCAGTGCTAGAGATGGCCCTAACAGGGGGCTCTATGGCTACACCTTC
TRBJ1-5,-,18,few,TRBV6-2/TRBV6-3,CASSYSKGGSVGNQPQHF,TGTGCCAGCAGTTACTCCAAGGGGGGGTCAGTGGGCAATCAGCCCCAGCATTTT
TRBJ2-2,TRBD2,16,-,TRBV7-3,CASSLTPSGRGGELFF,TGTGCCAGCAGCTTAACCCCTAGCGGGAGGGGCGGGGAGCTGTTTTTT
TRBJ2-1,TRBD2,14,-,TRBV29-1,CSVDRGGSYNEQFF,TGCAGCGTTGATCGCGGGGGCTCCTACAATGAGCAGTTCTTC
TRBJ2-7,-,14,many,TRBV14,CASSQWTSPYEQYF,TGTGCCAGCAGCCAATGGACATCCCCCTACGAGCAGTACTTC
TRBJ2-2,TRBD2,17,many,TRBV2,CASLSSGSSGSNGELFF,TGTGCCAGCTTGTCTAGCGGGAGTAGCGGGAGTAACGGGGAGCTGTTTTTT
TRBJ1-1,TRBD1,13,many,TRBV5-1,CASSSGQSTEAFF,TGCGCCAGCAGCTCGGGACAGAGCACTGAAGCTTTCTTT
TRBJ2-7,-,14,few,TRBV10-3,CAINPGTLSYEQYF,TGTGCCATCAATCCGGGGACACTGTCCTACGAGCAGTACTTC
TRBJ2-7,TRBD2,15,many,TRBV19,CASSIAGGSQREQYF,TGTGCCAGTAGTATTGCGGGGGGGAGTCAGCGCGAGCAGTACTTC
TRBJ2-5,TRBD1,16,few,TRBV6-5,CASRRQGASGQETQYF,TGTGCCAGCAGAAGACAGGGGGCGAGTGGACAAGAGACCCAGTACTTC
TRBJ2-5,-,13,many,TRBV15,CATSRGQEETQYF,TGTGCCACCAGCAGAGGACAGGAAGAGACCCAGTACTTC
TRBJ1-3,-,18,few,TRBV5-6,CASSSRDGDLRSGNTIYF,TGTGCCAGCAGCTCGAGGGACGGAGACCTTCGCTCTGGAAACACCATATATTTT
TRBJ1-2,TRBD1,14,many,TRBV7-9,CASSSEGQGYGYTF,TGTGCCAGCAGCTCAGAGGGACAGGGCTATGGCTACACCTTC
TRBJ1-5,-,15,many,TRBV19,CASSSNMNSNQPQHF,TGTGCCAGTAGTTCCAATATGAATAGCAATCAGCCCCAGCATTTT